A selection of T cell receptor beta chains follows, all from one sample in a study of cytomegalovirus exposure and HLA in healthy donors. Profiling relied on immunoSEQ multiplex PCR, and the TCRdb table lists in-frame clones only, not all of them. This table has some 170,000 clones, about 79% appearing once. Sequencing was performed on PBMCs. Source of these receptors: a man between 40 and 49 years old in good health and CMV-seropositive. Each CDR3 is given with its conserved first and last residue. D genes are given only for firm matches. Clone size is given for some rows only: seen once, a few or many times, or a class if the clone is expanded.

TRBJ1-6 | NA | TRBV5-1 | NA | TGCGCCAGCAGCTTGGTAGGGGGTAATTCACCCCTCCACTTT | CASSLVGGNSPLHF
TRBJ2-7 | TRBD2 | TRBV6-6 | NA | TGTGCCAGCAGCCGTCCAGCGGGAGGGAGCTACGAGCAGTACTTC | CASSRPAGGSYEQYF
TRBJ2-5 | TRBD2 | TRBV27 | NA | TGTGCCAGCAGTCCGACTAGCGAAGAGACCCAGTACTTC | CASSPTSEETQYF
TRBJ1-5 | TRBD1 | TRBV5-4 | NA | TGTGCCAGCAGTTTTGACAGGGATCAGCCCCAGCATTTT | CASSFDRDQPQHF
TRBJ2-2 | TRBD1 | TRBV7-3 | NA | TGTGCCAGCAGCTTAAGGGCAGGGGGACCCGGGGAGCTGTTTTTT | CASSLRAGGPGELFF
TRBJ2-5 | NA | TRBV27 | NA | TGTGCCACCAAAATCGGACATCAGGCCGGGACCCAGTACTTC | CATKIGHQAGTQYF
TRBJ1-4 | NA | TRBV9 | few | TGTGCCAGCAGCGTAGGAACGGCCGGTCGCACAGGGCGATCCTCTAATGAAAAACTGTTTTTT | CASSVGTAGRTGRSSNEKLFF
TRBJ2-7 | TRBD2 | TRBV5-1 | NA | TGCGCCAGCAGCTCGGGACTAGCGGGAGCGCCGGGTAGACACGAGCAGTACTTC | CASSSGLAGAPGRHEQYF
TRBJ1-2 | TRBD1 | TRBV7-2 | NA | TGTGCCAGCAGCTCAAGCCACAGGGGGGGGTTTGGTAGGGATGGCTACACCTTC | CASSSSHRGGFGRDGYTF
TRBJ2-1 | TRBD2 | TRBV5-6 | NA | TGTGCCAGCAGCTTGCGTCGGACTAGAGACAATGAGCAGTTCTTC | CASSLRRTRDNEQFF
TRBJ1-3 | NA | TRBV27 | NA | TGTGCCAGCAGTCGCGTCTCGGGATTGAATGGAAACACCATATATTTT | CASSRVSGLNGNTIYF
TRBJ2-1 | NA | TRBV7-3 | once | TGTGCCAGCAGCACACAACCCGCACTAGTCCCGGAGCGTTGGGAGCAGTTCTTC | CASSTQPALVPERWEQFF
TRBJ1-4 | TRBD1 | TRBV28 | NA | TGTGCCAGCAGTACGGACAGGGGGCGTTTGAGTAATGAAAAACTGTTTTTT | CASSTDRGRLSNEKLFF
TRBJ2-7 | NA | TRBV28 | NA | TGTGCCAGCAGTTTTGGTCTGCGGCAGTACTTC | CASSFGLRQYF
TRBJ2-7 | TRBD1 | TRBV6-6 | NA | TGTGCCAGCAGCCCCGGGACAGGGGGCCGGGAGCAGTACTTC | CASSPGTGGREQYF
TRBJ1-1 | NA | TRBV6-5 | NA | TGTGCCAGCAGTTACCGGAACACTGAAGCTTTCTTT | CASSYRNTEAFF
TRBJ1-1 | NA | TRBV27 | NA | TGTGCCAGCAGTTTATTTGCGGGCCGAAGTGAAGCTTTCTTT | CASSLFAGRSEAFF
TRBJ2-3 | TRBD2 | TRBV18 | NA | TGTGCCAGCTCACCACCACTAGCGGGAGCTTTGGATACGCAGTATTTT | CASSPPLAGALDTQYF
TRBJ1-5 | NA | TRBV6-1 | NA | TGTGCCAGCAGTGTACTTTTACAGACAGGAAGCAATCAGCCCCAGCATTTT | CASSVLLQTGSNQPQHF
TRBJ2-7 | TRBD1 | TRBV4-1 | NA | TGCGCCAGCAGCCAAGCACCGGGACAGGGGGCGTATGAGCAGTACTTC | CASSQAPGQGAYEQYF
TRBJ1-1 | NA | TRBV9 | NA | TGTGCCAGCAGCGCCCGGCCTGACAGAACTGAAGCTTTCTTT | CASSARPDRTEAFF
TRBJ2-7 | NA | TRBV19 | NA | TGTGCCAGTGGGGGAAGGGGGGGTTCCTACGAGCAGTACTTC | CASGGRGGSYEQYF
TRBJ2-2 | TRBD1 | TRBV5-1 | NA | TGCGCCAGCAGCTTGGGGACAGGGGTGAACACCGGGGAGCTGTTTTTT | CASSLGTGVNTGELFF
TRBJ2-1 | TRBD2 | TRBV5-1 | NA | TGCGCCACATCGAGCGGGAGCTCCTACAATGAGCAGTTCTTC | CATSSGSSYNEQFF